Following are 30 T cell receptor beta chains from one sample sequenced in a study of neoadjuvant anti-PD-1 for oral cavity cancer. Clones were sequenced by immunoSEQ multiplex PCR, and TCRdb holds only the in-frame ones, with some missing. The sample holds 63,000 or so clones; approximately 87% are singletons and the top ten take less than 3%. The sample's time point: after neoadjuvant nivolumab, at surgical resection. The source material was PBMCs, sampled after nivolumab (anti-PD-1) treatment. The receptor source for this set is a person aged 35-79 years with oral cavity squamous cell carcinoma.

J is TRBJ2-1 and V is TRBV7-8, with TRBD2 identical over 7 bases. Trimming took 2 bases from V and 5 from J; bases not matched to a gene: 12. Germline V lookup: CDR1 SGHVS, CDR2 FQNEAQ. This CDR3 spans 17 amino acids. CDR3 sequence (DNA): TGTGCCAGCAGCTTAATGCTTTGGACTAGTGATAACAATGAGCAGTTCTTC. It specifies CASSLMLWTSDNNEQFF.

The genes are TRBV5-3 and TRBJ1-5; no firm D call. TRBV5-3 is classed as an ORF, of uncertain function. The CDR3 runs 12 residues. V lost 3 bases, J lost 7 bases, and 8 bases lay in between. The CDR3 loop reads CARSSDGQPQHF. In nucleotides, the CDR3 is TGTGCCAGAAGCTCGGACGGCCAGCCCCAGCATTTT.

The chain couples TRBV6-1 to TRBJ2-4; D perhaps matches TRBD2 (6 bases). The V gene lost 7 bases and the J gene lost 1 base, with 14 bases spanning the gap. The CDR3 runs to 15 residues. Germline values: CDR1 MNHNS, CDR2 SASEGT. This CDR3 reads CASMEGRLAKNIQYF. The CDR3 DNA follows: TGTGCCAGCATGGAGGGGAGGTTGGCCAAAAACATTCAGTACTTC.

This clone was observed once. The chain employs TRBV5-5 and TRBJ2-7; the D is unclear. This CDR3 contains 12 residues. The germline CDR1 and CDR2 sequences are SGHKS and YYEKEE (reference sequence). The V gene lost 2 bases and the J gene lost 6 bases, with 9 bases spanning the gap. The CDR3 is CASSFPLSEQYF. The DNA of the CDR3 is TGTGCCAGCAGCTTCCCCCTCTCCGAGCAGTACTTC. The complete variable domain, with remaining parts taken from reference TRBV5-5 and TRBJ2-7, reads DAGVTQSPTHLIKTRGQQVTLRCSPISGHKSVSWYQQVLGQGPQFIFQYYEKEERGRGNFPDRFSARQFPNYSSELNVNALLLGDSALYLCASSFPLSEQYFGPGTRLTVT.

The V call is TRBV30, the J call TRBJ2-1; D gene ambiguous. Trimming cost V 4 bases and J 4 bases, with 14 bases left between them. The CDR3 covers 14 residues. CDR1 is GTSNPN, CDR2 SVGIG, per germline (reference sequence). The CDR3 nucleotides are TGTGCCTGGACGTTTGTGGACCGATACAATGAGCAGTTCTTC. It codes for CAWTFVDRYNEQFF. Combining the CDR3 with reference TRBV30 and TRBJ2-1 gives the whole variable domain SQTIHQWPATLVQPVGSPLSLECTVEGTSNPNLYWYRQAAGRGLQLLFYSVGIGQISSEVPQNLSASRPQDRQFILSSKKLLLSDSGFYLCAWTFVDRYNEQFFGPGTRLTVL.

The J gene is TRBJ1-1, the V gene TRBV29-1; 10 bases agree with TRBD1. After removal of 3 bases from V and 5 bases from J, the junction contained 3 bases not matched to a gene. This CDR3 is built from 13 residues. Germline CDR1 and CDR2: SQVTM and ANQGSEA. CDR3 sequence reads: CSVDGQGGTEAFF. The CDR3 nucleotides are TGCAGCGTTGATGGACAGGGGGGAACTGAAGCTTTCTTT.

This chain joins TRBV27 and TRBJ1-2, with TRBD1 as a possible D gene (6 bases). The CDR3 sequence is 16 residues long. Per germline, CDR1 MNHEY and CDR2 SMNVEV (reference sequence). Between the trimmed V and J ends, which lost 5 bases and 5 bases, there was a span of 21 bases. The DNA for the CDR3 is TGTGCCAGCAGTCCTTGGACAGACTCTATGCGGTATGGCTACACCTTC. Translation gives CASSPWTDSMRYGYTF.

The genes are TRBV6-5 and TRBJ2-1; D might be TRBD1 or TRBD2, each matching 5 bases. The V end lost 2 bases, the J end lost 5 bases, and 16 bases lay between the germline ends. The CDR3 sequence is 16 residues long. CDR1 is MNHEY, CDR2 SVGAGI, per germline. CDR3: CASSYGSGTWDNEQFF. CDR3 sequence (DNA): TGTGCCAGCAGTTACGGGAGTGGGACCTGGGACAATGAGCAGTTCTTC.

V usage is TRBV27 and J usage is TRBJ2-3, with no clear D. CDR1 is MNHEY and CDR2 is SMNVEV in the germline V gene (reference sequence). The CDR3 sequence is 17 residues long. V lost 2 bases and J 0 bases, leaving 15 bases between the germline ends. The CDR3 loop reads CASSLMLGGSSTDTQYF. The CDR3 DNA is TGTGCCAGCAGTTTAATGCTCGGCGGTTCTAGCACAGATACGCAGTATTTT.

The chain couples TRBV5-4 to TRBJ2-1, with a possible D match to TRBD2 (6 bases). The CDR3 is 16 residues long. V was shortened by 4 bases and J by 5 bases, with 19 bases between the two germline ends. Germline CDR1 SGHNT, CDR2 YYREEE (reference sequence). CDR3 coding DNA: TGTGCCAGCAGCGGCGGTGGAGCGGGTAAGCACAATGAGCAGTTCTTC. Residues: CASSGGGAGKHNEQFF.

This clone was recorded only once. This sequence joins TRBV29-1 and TRBJ1-5; no definite D call. The CDR3 extends over 13 amino acids. Trimming stripped 4 bases from V and 5 bases from J, with 12 bases between. Germline CDR1 is SQVTM and CDR2 is ANQGSEA. DNA of the CDR3: TGCAGCGTTGTATCGGGGTATGATCAGCCCCAGCATTTT. The encoded protein is CSVVSGYDQPQHF. Full variable domain (outside the CDR3, taken from reference TRBV29-1 and TRBJ1-5): SAVISQKPSRDICQRGTSLTIQCQVDSQVTMMFWYRQQPGQSLTLIATANQGSEATYESGFVIDKFPISRPNLTFSTLTVSNMSPEDSSIYLCSVVSGYDQPQHFGDGTRLSIL.

This chain joins TRBV9 and TRBJ2-7; D possibly corresponds to TRBD2 (7 bases). CDR1 SGDLS and CDR2 YYNGEE come from the germline V gene. CDR3 size: 12 residues. Trimming removed 0 bases at V and 12 bases at J, with 13 bases between. CDR3 sequence: CASSVAWGGLYF. In DNA, the CDR3 is TGTGCCAGCAGCGTAGCGTGGGGGGGCCTGTACTTC.

The CDR3 nucleotides read TGTGCCAGCAGTAACCCGGGACGGACCCGGGAAAAACTGTTTTTT. It encodes CASSNPGRTREKLFF. The chain links TRBV6-6 to TRBJ1-4, with a possible D match to TRBD1 (5 bases). The CDR3 spans 15 residues. Looked up from germline, CDR1 is MNHNY and CDR2 is SVGAGI (reference sequence). Trimming left V 5 bases short and J 8 bases short, with 18 bases between.

This clone was seen a few times. DNA for the CDR3: TGTGCCAGCCATCGATGGAACACTGAAGCTTTCTTT. Translating it yields CASHRWNTEAFF. The chain carries TRBV6-1 and TRBJ1-1; D gene ambiguous. Trimming took off 8 bases at V and 1 base at J, with 8 bases between the two ends. This CDR3 comprises 12 residues. Germline V gene sequence: CDR1 MNHNS, CDR2 SASEGT.

The genes are TRBV11-2 and TRBJ2-3, with D hard to call. CDR1 is SGHAT and CDR2 is FQNNGV in the germline V gene. V dropped 1 base and J dropped 4 bases, with 9 bases sitting between them. CDR3 length: 14 residues. CDR3 residues: CASSLVWVADTQYF. In DNA form, the CDR3 reads TGTGCCAGCAGCTTAGTCTGGGTGGCAGATACGCAGTATTTT.

V and J are TRBV7-9 and TRBJ2-7, with a weak D call TRBD1 (6 bases). CDR1 is SEHNR and CDR2 is FQNEAQ in the germline V gene (reference sequence). Trimming shortened V by 3 bases and J by 13 bases, and 19 bases separated the two germline ends. The CDR3 is made up of 13 amino acids. The chain's CDR3 is CASSFRGQILSYF. DNA of the CDR3: TGTGCCAGCAGCTTTCGAGGACAGATTCTATCCTACTTC.

With regard to this clone: This same CDR3 is encoded by further DNA sequences in the sample. The chain recombines TRBV2 with TRBJ1-1; tentative D call: TRBD1 (5 bases). The CDR3 runs 15 residues. V lost 3 bases and J 1 base, leaving 12 bases between the germline ends. Germline V lookup: CDR1 SNHLY, CDR2 FYNNEI. The CDR3: CASSDRPGGNTEAFF. The CDR3 DNA follows: TGTGCCAGCAGTGATCGTCCGGGGGGGAACACTGAAGCTTTCTTT.

This chain uses TRBV7-2 with TRBJ1-1, with D unclear. There are 14 residues in the CDR3. In germline, CDR1 is SGHTA, CDR2 FQGNSA. V lost 5 bases and J lost 2, with 12 bases in between. This CDR3 is CASSQATFNTEAFF. The CDR3 DNA is TGTGCCAGCAGCCAGGCCACTTTTAACACTGAAGCTTTCTTT. Together with reference TRBV7-2 and TRBJ1-1, the CDR3 gives the full variable domain: GAGVSQSPSNKVTEKGKDVELRCDPISGHTALYWYRQSLGQGLEFLIYFQGNSAPDKSGLPSDRFSAERTGGSVSTLTIQRTQQEDSAVYLCASSQATFNTEAFFGQGTRLTVV.

V and J are TRBV19 and TRBJ2-3; 10 bases match TRBD2. This CDR3 is built from 16 residues. The J segment lost 6 bases and the V segment lost 4 bases, leaving 10 bases of the junction unmatched. Germline V gives CDR1 LNHDA, CDR2 SQIVND (reference sequence). The CDR3 loop is CASSKLAGDISDTQYF. CDR3 in DNA: TGTGCCAGTAGTAAGCTAGCGGGAGATATTTCGGATACGCAGTATTTT.

The chain links TRBV29-1 to TRBJ1-2; 7 positions agree with TRBD1. The germline CDR1 and CDR2 sequences are SQVTM and ANQGSEA. This CDR3 is built from 13 residues. The V and J ends lost 5 bases and 9 bases, in that order; junction bases with no gene match: 12. In DNA, the CDR3 is TGCAGCGTTATCCGACAGGGTATAAGAAGCTACACCTTC. It specifies CSVIRQGIRSYTF.

The chain is built from TRBV19 and TRBJ1-5, with TRBD1 matching over 8 bases. The V segment lost 2 bases and the J segment 3 bases; nucleotides outside the gene matches: 6. The CDR3 is 16 residues long. Per the germline V gene, CDR1 is LNHDA and CDR2 is SQIVND (reference sequence). CDR3 protein: CASSIFTGGYNQPQHF. The CDR3 bases are TGTGCCAGTAGTATATTTACAGGGGGTTACAATCAGCCCCAGCATTTT.

The V gene is TRBV19, the J gene TRBJ1-1, with a possible D match to TRBD1 (5 bases). The CDR3 has 15 residues. Germline-derived CDR1 and CDR2 are LNHDA and SQIVND (reference sequence). V was clipped by 8 bases and J by 1 base, with 17 bases between them. The CDR3 bases are TGTGCCAGTTCCCGGCCATGGAGGGGGAACACTGAAGCTTTCTTT. Protein: CASSRPWRGNTEAFF.

V gene TRBV6-1 combines with J gene TRBJ2-7, with 7 bases aligning to TRBD2. CDR1 is MNHNS and CDR2 is SASEGT in the germline V gene. There are 14 residues in the CDR3. V dropped 3 bases and J dropped 9; count of bases not matched to a gene: 11. The CDR3 sequence is CASSEGGGPRVQYF. CDR3 DNA: TGTGCCAGCAGTGAGGGGGGAGGGCCGCGGGTGCAGTACTTC.

This clone was counted once. This sequence joins TRBV5-1 and TRBJ1-4, with D uncertain. Trimming removed 4 bases at V and 8 bases at J, with 21 bases between. CDR3 size: 16 residues. Germline loops: CDR1 SGHRS, CDR2 YFSETQ. The CDR3 DNA reads as TGCGCCAGCAGCGCGTACAGCTCTCCCTTCCGGGAAAAACTGTTTTTT. Its protein is CASSAYSSPFREKLFF.

This clone was found once. The J gene is TRBJ2-7, the V gene TRBV7-2; no firm D call. Per the germline V gene, CDR1 is SGHTA and CDR2 is FQGNSA. The V gene lost 5 bases and the J gene lost 2 bases, with 16 bases spanning the gap. The CDR3 length is 15 residues. The CDR3 nucleotides read TGTGCCAGCAGCCCAGCCCTGGGTGGGGCCTACGAGCAGTACTTC. This encodes CASSPALGGAYEQYF.

The V call is TRBV15, the J call TRBJ1-5, with 9 bases identical to TRBD1. The V gene's germline CDR1 is LNHNV and CDR2 YYDKDF (reference sequence). This CDR3 is built from 15 residues. V lost 3 bases, J lost 5 bases, and 5 bases stayed unmatched. The DNA for the CDR3 is TGTGCCACCAGCAGTCTTACAGGGGGCGATCAGCCCCAGCATTTT. Encoded protein: CATSSLTGGDQPQHF.

The chain combines TRBV7-9 with TRBJ1-6; D remains ambiguous. There are 13 residues in the CDR3. V gave up 1 base and J gave up 6 bases, with 4 bases separating them. Germline V CDR1 and CDR2: SEHNR, FQNEAQ (reference sequence). CDR3 in DNA: TGTGCCAGCAGCTTAGGGGCTAATTCACCCCTCCACTTT. Protein: CASSLGANSPLHF.

The chain links TRBV5-5 to TRBJ2-5, with 7 bases aligning to TRBD2. The CDR3 is 15 amino acids. CDR1 and CDR2 (germline): SGHKS, YYEKEE (reference sequence). With V trimmed by 1 base and J by 4 bases, 7 bases remained unmatched. CDR3 in DNA: TGTGCCAGCAGCTTGCGGGGGGTCCGTTCAGAGACCCAGTACTTC. It translates to CASSLRGVRSETQYF.

This clone was counted once. V is TRBV7-8 and J is TRBJ2-1; D is uncertain. This CDR3 is 13 amino acids long. V gave up 5 bases and J gave up 10 bases, with 15 bases separating them. CDR1 and CDR2 from the germline V gene are SGHVS and FQNEAQ. CDR3 loop: CASSPRAVREQFF. Written as DNA, the CDR3 is TGTGCCAGCAGCCCCCGGGCCGTCCGGGAGCAGTTCTTC. The full variable domain, with the rest looked up from reference TRBV7-8 and TRBJ2-1, is GAGVSQSPRYKVAKRGQDVALRCDPISGHVSLFWYQQALGQGPEFLTYFQNEAQLDKSGLPSDRFFAERPEGSVSTLKIQRTQQEDSAVYLCASSPRAVREQFFGPGTRLTVL.

The chain employs TRBV28 and TRBJ1-5; TRBD1 might be the D (6 bases). Per germline, CDR1 MDHEN and CDR2 SYDVKM. This CDR3 has 17 amino acids. Trimming pared 0 bases from V and 0 bases from J, leaving 12 bases between. The CDR3 here is CASSLWGASYSNQPQHF. For the CDR3, the DNA is TGTGCCAGCAGTTTATGGGGGGCCAGTTATAGCAATCAGCCCCAGCATTTT.